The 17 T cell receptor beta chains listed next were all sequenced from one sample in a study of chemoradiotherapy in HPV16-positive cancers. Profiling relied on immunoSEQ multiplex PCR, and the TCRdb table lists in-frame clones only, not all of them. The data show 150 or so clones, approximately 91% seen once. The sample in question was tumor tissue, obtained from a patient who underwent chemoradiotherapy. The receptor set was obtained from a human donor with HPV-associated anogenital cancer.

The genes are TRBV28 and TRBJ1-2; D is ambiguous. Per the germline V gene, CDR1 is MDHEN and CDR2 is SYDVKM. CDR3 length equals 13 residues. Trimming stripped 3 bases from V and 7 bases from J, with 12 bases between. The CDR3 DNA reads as TGTGCCAGCAGTTTCTCCCTCTGGGGTGGCTACACCTTC. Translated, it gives CASSFSLWGGYTF.

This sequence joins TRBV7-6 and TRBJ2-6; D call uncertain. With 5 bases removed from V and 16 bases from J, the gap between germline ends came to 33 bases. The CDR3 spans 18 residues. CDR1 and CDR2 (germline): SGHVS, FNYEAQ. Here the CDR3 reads CASSGVRKSHKVGPTLTF. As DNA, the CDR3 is TGTGCCAGCAGCGGTGTACGTAAATCTCACAAAGTCGGGCCAACGCTGACTTTC.

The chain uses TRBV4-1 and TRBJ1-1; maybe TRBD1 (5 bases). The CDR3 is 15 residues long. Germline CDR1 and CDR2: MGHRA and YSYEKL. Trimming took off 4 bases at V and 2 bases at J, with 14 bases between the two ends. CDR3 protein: CASSRTGDANTEAFF. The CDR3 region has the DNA TGCGCCAGCAGCCGTACCGGGGACGCCAACACTGAAGCTTTCTTT.

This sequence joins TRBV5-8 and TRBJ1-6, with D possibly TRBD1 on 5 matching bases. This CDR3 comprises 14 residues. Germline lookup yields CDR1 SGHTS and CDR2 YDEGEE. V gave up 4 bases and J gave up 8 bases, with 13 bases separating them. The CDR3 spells CASSRDRKDSPLHF. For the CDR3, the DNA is TGTGCCAGCAGCAGGGACCGAAAGGATTCACCCCTCCACTTT.

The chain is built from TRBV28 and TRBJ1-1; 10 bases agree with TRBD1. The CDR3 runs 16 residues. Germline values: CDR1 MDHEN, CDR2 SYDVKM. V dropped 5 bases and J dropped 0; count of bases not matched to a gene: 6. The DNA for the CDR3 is TGTGCCAGCAGTGTAGGGGACAGGGGCTTGAACACTGAAGCTTTCTTT. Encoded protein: CASSVGDRGLNTEAFF.

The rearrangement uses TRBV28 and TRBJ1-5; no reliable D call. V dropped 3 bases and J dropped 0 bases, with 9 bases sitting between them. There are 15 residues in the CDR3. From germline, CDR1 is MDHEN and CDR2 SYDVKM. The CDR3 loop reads CASSFTQYSNQPQHF. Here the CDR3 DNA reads TGTGCCAGCAGTTTTACACAATATAGCAATCAGCCCCAGCATTTT.

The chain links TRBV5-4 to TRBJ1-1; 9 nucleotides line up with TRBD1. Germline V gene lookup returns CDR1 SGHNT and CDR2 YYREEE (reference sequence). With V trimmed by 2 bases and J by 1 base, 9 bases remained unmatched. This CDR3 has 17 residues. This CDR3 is CASSFPGQGEGNTEAFF. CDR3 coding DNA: TGTGCCAGCAGCTTCCCGGGACAGGGAGAGGGGAACACTGAAGCTTTCTTT.

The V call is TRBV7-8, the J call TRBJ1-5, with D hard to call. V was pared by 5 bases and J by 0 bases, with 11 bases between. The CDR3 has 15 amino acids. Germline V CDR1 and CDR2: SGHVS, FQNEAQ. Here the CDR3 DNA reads TGTGCCAGCAGCGACTCCCGCTTTAGCAATCAGCCCCAGCATTTT. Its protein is CASSDSRFSNQPQHF. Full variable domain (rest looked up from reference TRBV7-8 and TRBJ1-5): GAGVSQSPRYKVAKRGQDVALRCDPISGHVSLFWYQQALGQGPEFLTYFQNEAQLDKSGLPSDRFFAERPEGSVSTLKIQRTQQEDSAVYLCASSDSRFSNQPQHFGDGTRLSIL.

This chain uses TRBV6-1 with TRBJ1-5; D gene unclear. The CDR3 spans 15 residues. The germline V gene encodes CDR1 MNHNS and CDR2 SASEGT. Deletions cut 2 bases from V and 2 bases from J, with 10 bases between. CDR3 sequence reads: CASSEKPTGNQPQHF. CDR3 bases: TGTGCCAGCAGTGAAAAGCCCACGGGCAATCAGCCCCAGCATTTT.

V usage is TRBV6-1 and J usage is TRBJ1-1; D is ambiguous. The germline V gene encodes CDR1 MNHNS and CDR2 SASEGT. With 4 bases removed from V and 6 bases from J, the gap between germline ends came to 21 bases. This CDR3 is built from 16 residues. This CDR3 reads CASSVYGHLWVAEAFF. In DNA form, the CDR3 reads TGTGCCAGCAGTGTATACGGCCACCTATGGGTCGCTGAAGCTTTCTTT.

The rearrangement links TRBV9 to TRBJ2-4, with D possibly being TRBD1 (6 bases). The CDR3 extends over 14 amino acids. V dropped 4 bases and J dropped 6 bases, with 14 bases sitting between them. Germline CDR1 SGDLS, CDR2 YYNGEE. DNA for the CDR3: TGTGCCAGCAGCAAAACTGGGGGCAGAAACATTCAGTACTTC. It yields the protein CASSKTGGRNIQYF.

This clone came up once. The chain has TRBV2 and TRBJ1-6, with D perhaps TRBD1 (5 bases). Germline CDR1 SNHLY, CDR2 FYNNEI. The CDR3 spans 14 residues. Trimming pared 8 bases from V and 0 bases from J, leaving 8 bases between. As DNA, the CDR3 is TGTGCCAGCGGGGGGGACTCCTATAATTCACCCCTCCACTTT. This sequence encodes CASGGDSYNSPLHF.

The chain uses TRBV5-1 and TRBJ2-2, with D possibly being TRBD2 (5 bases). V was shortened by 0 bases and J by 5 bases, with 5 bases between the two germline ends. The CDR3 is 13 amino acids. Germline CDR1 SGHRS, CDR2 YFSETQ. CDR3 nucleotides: TGCGCCAGCAGCTTGGCGGGGACCGGGGAGCTGTTTTTT. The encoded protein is CASSLAGTGELFF.

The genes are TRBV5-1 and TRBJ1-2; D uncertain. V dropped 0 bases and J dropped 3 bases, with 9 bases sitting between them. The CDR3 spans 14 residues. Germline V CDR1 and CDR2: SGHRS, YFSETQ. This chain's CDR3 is CASSLGRLYYGYTF. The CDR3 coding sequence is TGCGCCAGCAGCTTGGGACGGCTCTACTATGGCTACACCTTC.

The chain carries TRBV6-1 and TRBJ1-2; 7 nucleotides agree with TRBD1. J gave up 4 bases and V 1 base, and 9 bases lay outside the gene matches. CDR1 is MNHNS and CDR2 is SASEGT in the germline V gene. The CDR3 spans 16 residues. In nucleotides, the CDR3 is TGTGCCAGCAGTGAAGGCCTCGGGACAGCGGGCTATGGCTACACCTTC. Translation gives CASSEGLGTAGYGYTF.

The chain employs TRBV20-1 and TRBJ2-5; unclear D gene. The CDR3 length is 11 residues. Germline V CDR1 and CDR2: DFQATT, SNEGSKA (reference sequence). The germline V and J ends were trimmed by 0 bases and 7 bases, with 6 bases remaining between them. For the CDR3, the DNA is TGCAGTGCTAGAGATCGGACGACCCAGTACTTC. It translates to CSARDRTTQYF.

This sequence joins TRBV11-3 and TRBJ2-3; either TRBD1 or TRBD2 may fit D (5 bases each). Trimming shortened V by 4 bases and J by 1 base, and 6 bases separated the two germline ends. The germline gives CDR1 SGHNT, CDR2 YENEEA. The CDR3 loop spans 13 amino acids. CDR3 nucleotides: TGTGCCAGCAGCTGGGACGGCACAGATACGCAGTATTTT. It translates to CASSWDGTDTQYF.